This T cell receptor (beta chain) was documented in a study of T cells after yellow fever vaccination. The CDR3 covers 13 residues. The germline CDR1 and CDR2 sequences are DFQATT and SNEGSKA (reference sequence). V was pared by 0 bases and J by 14 bases, with 18 bases between. TCRdb processed the 5' RACE reads anew with MiXCR; each CDR3 protein has one entry. The sample yields about 550,000 distinct CDR3 sequences, less than 20% seen once. This clonotype was recorded a few times. The V call is TRBV20-1, the J call TRBJ2-3, with D maybe TRBD2 (6 bases). The sequences come from PBMCs, collected 15 days after the yellow fever booster vaccination. The origin of this receptor is a man aged 25-45 years who received the YFV17D yellow fever vaccine. The CDR3 reads CSARDPTSSSAYF. DNA for the CDR3: TGCAGTGCTAGAGACCCTACTAGCTCCTCCGCGTATTTT.